This TCR beta chain was sequenced in a study of identical twins. In germline, CDR1 is SNHLY, CDR2 FYNNEI. V shed 8 bases and J shed 6 bases, with 11 bases lying between them. This CDR3 comprises 12 residues. This clonotype was counted a few times. One entry per CDR3 protein, called by TCRdb with MiXCR from the 5' RACE reads. The sample yields approximately 500,000 distinct CDR3 sequences, roughly 24% seen once. The same specimen was also included in a second study, on T cells expressing NK-cell markers.

The rearrangement links TRBV2 to TRBJ1-5, with D unresolved. The source of this sequence is a woman in her late teens or twenties in good health. The sample consisted of CD4+ T cells sorted from blood. CDR3 DNA: TGTGCCAGCTCGAAGGAAGGTCAGCCCCAGCATTTT. The encoded protein is CASSKEGQPQHF.